The sequence of this TCR beta chain was determined in a study of blood T cells in healthy people across ages. Study-wide results and caveats: Because donor CMV status was unknown, expanded clonotype changes were possibly confounded.

The germline gives CDR1 MNHEY, CDR2 SMNVEV (reference sequence). The CDR3 has 15 residues. V dropped 5 bases and J dropped 5; count of bases not matched to a gene: 7. In the case of this clonotype: Its antigen is undetermined.

Total RNA was isolated from each sample in quantities of at least 6 micrograms. PCR was performed a second time for roughly 7 to 11 cycles using a sample-barcoded 5' primer and a J-beta primer mix. TCRdb analysed the 5' RACE reads with MiXCR anew, one entry per CDR3 protein. Counted here are roughly 1,300,000 distinct CDR3 sequences, 55% to 75% occurring once; the ten biggest clones make up about 6.3%. Sample: blood. The clonotype comes from a man between 18 and 35 years old in good health. The chain employs TRBV27 and TRBJ2-1, with 9 nucleotides matching TRBD1. The CDR3 sequence is CASSLRDRADNEQFF. The DNA for the CDR3 is TGTGCCAGCAGTCTCCGGGACAGGGCGGACAATGAGCAGTTCTTC.